Following are 9 T cell receptor beta chains from one sample sequenced in a study of spatial heterogeneity in lung cancer. Time point reported: sample taken at primary tumor resection. The authors sequenced whole RNA from tumor, nontumor lung or frozen PBMC without sorting. TCRdb fed the 5' RACE reads into MiXCR, producing one record per CDR3 protein. The sample contains approximately 92,000 distinct CDR3 sequences, 9.5% to 15% of which appear only once. The sample in question was PBMCs, obtained at surgery. These receptors all stem from a male donor with early-stage non-small cell lung cancer.

In DNA form, the CDR3 reads TGTGCCAGCAGATCGTCTAGCGGGGGATTCTACGAGCAGTACTTC. Encoded protein: CASRSSSGGFYEQYF. V is TRBV6-5 and J is TRBJ2-7; 10 bases line up with TRBD2. V was pared by 6 bases and J by 3 bases, with 8 bases of the junction left unmatched. This CDR3 region has 15 residues. CDR1 is MNHEY, CDR2 SVGAGI, per germline.

There are a few counts of this clonotype. The chain has TRBV7-2 and TRBJ2-1; TRBD2 aligns across 7 bases. CDR1 and CDR2 from the germline V gene are SGHTA and FQGNSA. The trim removed 2 bases at V and 3 bases at J, leaving 7 bases unmatched. The CDR3 is made up of 16 amino acids. The CDR3 sequence is CASSLRPASGYNEQFF. The CDR3 nucleotides read TGTGCCAGCAGCTTACGGCCCGCTAGCGGCTACAATGAGCAGTTCTTC.

The table lists this clonotype with many counts. The V call is TRBV28, the J call TRBJ1-3; D gene ambiguous. The CDR3 runs 14 residues. V shed 5 bases and J shed 4 bases, with 12 bases lying between them. CDR1 and CDR2 from the germline V gene are MDHEN and SYDVKM. The chain's CDR3 is CASSGYVGGNTIYF. The CDR3 region has the DNA TGTGCCAGCAGTGGGTATGTCGGAGGAAACACCATATATTTT.

The CDR3 protein is CASSLQSFYEQYF. CDR3 DNA sequence: TGTGCCAGCAGCTTACAGTCTTTTTACGAGCAGTACTTC. The rearrangement links TRBV7-9 to TRBJ2-7; D ambiguous. V lost 2 bases to trimming and J lost 4 bases, with 9 bases between them. CDR1 is SEHNR, CDR2 FQNEAQ, per germline (reference sequence). This CDR3 has 13 residues.

The chain has TRBV28 and TRBJ2-3, with a tentative D call TRBD2 (5 bases). V was cut by 6 bases and J by 6 bases, with 22 bases left in between. The CDR3 length is 16 residues. Germline V gene sequence: CDR1 MDHEN, CDR2 SYDVKM. The CDR3 sequence is CASSLGIGRTQDTQYF. For the CDR3, the DNA is TGTGCCAGCAGCCTGGGAATAGGACGGACTCAGGATACGCAGTATTTT.

This clonotype came up a few times. The chain is built from TRBV20-1 and TRBJ1-2, with D unresolved. CDR3 size: 13 residues. V lost 2 bases to trimming and J lost 8 bases, with 15 bases between them. The germline CDR1 and CDR2 sequences are DFQATT and SNEGSKA (reference sequence). The chain's CDR3 is CSARSDGSLGYTF. CDR3 DNA: TGCAGTGCTAGATCGGACGGATCCTTGGGCTACACCTTC.

CDR3 coding DNA: TGCGCCAGCAGCCAAGGGAGCTCGGGACTAGTCGCCGGGGAGCTGTTTTTT. Its protein product is CASSQGSSGLVAGELFF. The rearrangement links TRBV4-3 to TRBJ2-2, with 8 bases lining up with TRBD2. This CDR3 is built from 17 residues. The V gene's germline CDR1 is LGHNA and CDR2 YSLEER. J was trimmed by 6 bases and V by 1 base; bases with no gene match: 10.

This clonotype was observed at least ten times. The V call is TRBV20-1, the J call TRBJ2-7, with D uncertain. V lost 4 bases and J 3 bases, leaving 7 bases between the germline ends. The germline CDR1 and CDR2 sequences are DFQATT and SNEGSKA (reference sequence). The CDR3 runs 11 residues. Here the CDR3 reads CSATDNYEQYF. The CDR3 coding sequence is TGCAGTGCTACAGATAACTACGAGCAGTACTTC.

This chain connects TRBV28 to TRBJ2-1; TRBD1 matches 8 bases. V gave up 5 bases and J gave up 6 bases; unmatched junction bases: 12. There are 16 residues in the CDR3. From germline, CDR1 is MDHEN and CDR2 SYDVKM. Here the CDR3 reads CASSPSRDRFGNEQFF. The CDR3 DNA is TGTGCCAGCAGTCCGTCCCGGGACAGGTTCGGCAATGAGCAGTTCTTC.